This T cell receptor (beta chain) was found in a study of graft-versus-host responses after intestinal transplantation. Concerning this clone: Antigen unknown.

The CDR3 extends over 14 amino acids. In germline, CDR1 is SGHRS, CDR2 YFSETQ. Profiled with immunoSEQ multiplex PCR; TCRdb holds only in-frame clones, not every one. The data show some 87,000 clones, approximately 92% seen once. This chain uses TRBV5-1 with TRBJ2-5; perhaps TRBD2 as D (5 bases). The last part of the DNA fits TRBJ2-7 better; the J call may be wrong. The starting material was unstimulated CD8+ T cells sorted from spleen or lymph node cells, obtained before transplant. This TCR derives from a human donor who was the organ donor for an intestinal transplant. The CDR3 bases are TGCGCCAGCAGCTTGGCGGGTGCGGGCTACGAGCAGTACTTC. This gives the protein CASSLAGAGYEQYF.